The entry below describes one T cell receptor (beta chain). What this receptor recognizes is not known. The record has no base qualities; no much larger clone is one base away. The data originate from a study of blood T cell repertoires in COVID-19 (dated by TCRdb to 2019 to 2021). For context, the study as a whole: Collaborator samples came from the United States, Italy and Spain and covered acute and convalescent phases of COVID-19. The material from the prospective study consisted of cDNA or gDNA derived from T cells, B-cell-depleted T cells, or PBMCs. Subjects who had been exposed to COVID-19, were actively infected with it, or had recovered from it provided the deeply sampled blood TCRbeta repertoires that made up the dataset. The repertoires were released in a freely available public database meant as a resource for research on the immune response to SARS-CoV-2. Samples were obtained from the ongoing ImmuneRACE study (first 160 participants) and from over 1,000 subjects provided by 6 global collaborators. Sample metadata almost always included a de-identified subject ID, COVID-19 status, age in years and sex. Where available, HLA class I and class II types were obtained from metadata supplied by the sample provider rather than from assay-based typing. The investigation overall reported the following: Clinical and demographic metadata were provided uncurated, with the amount varying by source and participant.

TCRbeta CDR3 regions were amplified from genomic DNA using the immunoSEQ Assay, a bias-controlled multiplex PCR. Under the source paper's analysis protocol: The number of nucleated cells in each sample was estimated by amplification of reference gene primers within the assay. To quantify the absolute abundance of each unique TCRbeta CDR3 rearrangement, sequence reads were collapsed and filtered. For each sample, productive Simpson clonality was calculated by taking the square root of Simpson's diversity index across productive rearrangements. This is the immuneACCESS table as TCRdb keeps it, with only in-frame sequences that have V and J called. A part of the clones is gone; compared with another copy, unresolved V genes explain less than half, and the rest is unexplained. D and trimming come from the DNA, and the V and J calls and clone size come from that table. The sample yields about 380,000 clones; approximately 90% were counted once. More than 0.95% of the sample comes from the top ten.

Participants in the prospective study were aged roughly 18 to 100 years, lived in some 24 United States geographic areas, and enrolled through a virtual design. In the prospective study, cohorts were assigned on the basis of participant-reported clinical history obtained from a screening survey and a study questionnaire. ImmuneRACE Cohort 3 recovered participants were defined by two consecutive negative NP/OP PCR tests, healthcare professional clearance, or symptom resolution. In the prospective study, whole blood, serum and a nasopharyngeal or oropharyngeal swab were collected from each participant by mobile phlebotomists. Participants in the prospective study had the option to provide additional blood draws and questionnaires over a roughly 2-month period. Prospective study blood samples were shipped either frozen or at room temperature before DNA extraction. V sheds 2 bases and J sheds 0 bases, leaving 12 bases between their ends. The CDR3, cysteine through phenylalanine, is 17 amino acids long. Left in the record is the CDR3 DNA by itself, 51 bases read in frame from the first base. CDR1 and CDR2 are drawn from the germline V gene (reference sequence): SGHKS, YYEKEE.

The sample comprised PBMCs or T cells enriched from blood (not recorded which). The chain couples TRBV5-5 to TRBJ1-6, with the D gene uncertain. The source of this sequence is a woman aged 18-35 years who had recovered from COVID-19. For the CDR3, the sequence is CASSLVTLSSYNSPLHF. The bases read TGTGCCAGCAGCTTAGTGACACTGAGCTCCTATAATTCACCCCTCCACTTT.